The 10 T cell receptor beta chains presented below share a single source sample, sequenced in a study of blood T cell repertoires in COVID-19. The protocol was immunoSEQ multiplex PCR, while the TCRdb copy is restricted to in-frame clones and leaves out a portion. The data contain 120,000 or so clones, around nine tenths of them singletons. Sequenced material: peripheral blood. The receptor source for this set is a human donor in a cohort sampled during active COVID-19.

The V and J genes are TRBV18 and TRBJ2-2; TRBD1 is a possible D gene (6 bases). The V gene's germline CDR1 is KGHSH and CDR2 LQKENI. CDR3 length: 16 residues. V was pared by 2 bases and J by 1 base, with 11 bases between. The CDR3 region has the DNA TGTGCCAGCTCACCAAGGGCAGGGGAGAACACCGGGGAGCTGTTTTTT. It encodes CASSPRAGENTGELFF.

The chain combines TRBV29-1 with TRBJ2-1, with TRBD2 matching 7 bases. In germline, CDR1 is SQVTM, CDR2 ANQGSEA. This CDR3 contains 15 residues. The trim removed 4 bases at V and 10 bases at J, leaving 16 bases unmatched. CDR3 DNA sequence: TGCAGCGTTGGCGTCGGCGAGCGGGGAGGTTTGGAGCAGTTCTTC. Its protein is CSVGVGERGGLEQFF.

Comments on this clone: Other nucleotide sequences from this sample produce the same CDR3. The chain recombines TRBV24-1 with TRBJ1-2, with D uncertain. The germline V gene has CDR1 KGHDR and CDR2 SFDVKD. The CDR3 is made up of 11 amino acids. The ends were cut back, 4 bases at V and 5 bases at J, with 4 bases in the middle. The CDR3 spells CATSDGYGYTF. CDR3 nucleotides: TGTGCCACCAGTGACGGGTATGGCTACACCTTC.

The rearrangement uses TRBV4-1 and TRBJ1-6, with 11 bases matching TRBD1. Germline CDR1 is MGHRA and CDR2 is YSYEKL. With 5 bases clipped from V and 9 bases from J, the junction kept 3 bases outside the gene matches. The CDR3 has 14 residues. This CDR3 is CASSEDRGPSPLHF. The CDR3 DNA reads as TGCGCCAGCAGCGAGGACAGGGGGCCTTCACCCCTCCACTTT.

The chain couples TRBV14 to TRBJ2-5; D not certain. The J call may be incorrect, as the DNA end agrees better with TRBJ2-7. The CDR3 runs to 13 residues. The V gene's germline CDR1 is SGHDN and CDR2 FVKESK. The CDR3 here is CASSQALKYEQYF. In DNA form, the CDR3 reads TGTGCCAGCAGCCAAGCGTTGAAGTACGAGCAGTACTTC.

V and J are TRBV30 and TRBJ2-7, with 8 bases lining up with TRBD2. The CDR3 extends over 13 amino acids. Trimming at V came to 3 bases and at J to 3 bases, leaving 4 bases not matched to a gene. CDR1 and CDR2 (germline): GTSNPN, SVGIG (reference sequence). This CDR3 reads CAWSPGGSYEQYF. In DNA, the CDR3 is TGTGCCTGGAGCCCGGGGGGGAGCTACGAGCAGTACTTC.

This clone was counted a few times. DNA of the CDR3: TGTGCCACCAGCCAAACCAGGGGGAGCTCCTACAATGAGCAGTTCTTC. It yields the protein CATSQTRGSSYNEQFF. The chain uses TRBV15 and TRBJ2-1, with 7 positions matching TRBD1. The CDR3 runs to 16 residues. CDR1 and CDR2 (germline): LNHNV, YYDKDF (reference sequence). J gave up 0 bases and V 5 bases, and 7 bases lay outside the gene matches.

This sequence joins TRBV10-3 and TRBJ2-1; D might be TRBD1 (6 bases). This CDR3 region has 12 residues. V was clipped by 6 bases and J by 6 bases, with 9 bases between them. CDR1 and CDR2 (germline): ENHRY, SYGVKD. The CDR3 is CAIRQGPNEQFF. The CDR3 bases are TGTGCCATCAGACAGGGCCCCAATGAGCAGTTCTTC.

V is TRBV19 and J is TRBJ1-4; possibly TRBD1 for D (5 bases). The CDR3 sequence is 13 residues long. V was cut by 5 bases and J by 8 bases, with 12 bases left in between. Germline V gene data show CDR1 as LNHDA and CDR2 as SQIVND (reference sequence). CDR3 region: CASSPTTGEKLFF. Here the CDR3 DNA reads TGTGCCAGTAGTCCTACCACAGGAGAAAAACTGTTTTTT.

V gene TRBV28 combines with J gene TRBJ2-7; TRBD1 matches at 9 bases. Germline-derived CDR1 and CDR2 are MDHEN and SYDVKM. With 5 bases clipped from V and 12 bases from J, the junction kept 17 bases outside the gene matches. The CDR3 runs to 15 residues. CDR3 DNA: TGTGCCAGCAGTCCTATTCCGGGACAGGGTCATGGTCTGTACTTC. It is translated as CASSPIPGQGHGLYF.